The 29 T cell receptor beta chains below were found in one sample sequenced in a study of T-cell memory formation after mild COVID-19. TCRdb redid the calling of the 5' RACE reads with MiXCR, one entry per CDR3 protein. The sample holds 50,000 or so distinct CDR3 sequences; about 12% are singletons and the top ten take approximately 24%. Sequencing used PBMCs or a T cell subset sorted from them (not recorded which). Receptor source: a man aged 18 to 35 who had mild COVID-19 (a few samples of this study predate the infection). Cell type and time point are not known.

A few counts support this clonotype. The rearrangement uses TRBV5-6 and TRBJ2-3, with TRBD1 matching 8 bases. The CDR3 is made up of 15 amino acids. With V trimmed by 4 bases and J by 6 bases, 10 bases remained unmatched. Germline V gene data show CDR1 as SGHDT and CDR2 as YYEEEE. The CDR3 nucleotides are TGTGCCAGCAGCAGAAGGGCACAGGGGGTCGATACGCAGTATTTT. It is translated as CASSRRAQGVDTQYF.

CDR3: CASSLAPGGQGIDTQYF. The CDR3, as DNA: TGTGCCAGCAGCTTAGCGCCCGGGGGACAGGGGATCGATACGCAGTATTTT. The chain is built from TRBV7-6 and TRBJ2-3; TRBD1 matches at 10 bases. The V segment lost 0 bases and the J segment 6 bases; nucleotides outside the gene matches: 9. CDR1 SGHVS and CDR2 FNYEAQ come from the germline V gene. This CDR3 comprises 17 residues.

This sequence joins TRBV2 and TRBJ2-3; no definite D call. Trimming pared 3 bases from V and 10 bases from J, leaving 8 bases between. The CDR3 contains 11 residues. Germline CDR1 is SNHLY and CDR2 is FYNNEI. CDR3 sequence: CASSDERPQYF. The CDR3 nucleotides read TGTGCCAGCAGTGATGAGCGCCCGCAGTATTTT.

This clonotype was seen repeatedly, ten times or more. The chain joins TRBV7-2 to TRBJ2-2, with D tentatively TRBD1 (5 bases). Germline V lookup: CDR1 SGHTA, CDR2 FQGNSA. V was pared by 6 bases and J by 6 bases, with 14 bases between. This CDR3 is built from 14 residues. The CDR3 DNA reads TGTGCCAGCAGGTCTCGCCCAGGGTCCGGGGAGCTGTTTTTT. As protein: CASRSRPGSGELFF.

This clonotype was observed a handful of times. The CDR3 reads CASSGEAGETQYF. In nucleotides, the CDR3 is TGTGCCAGCAGCGGGGAAGCGGGAGAGACCCAGTACTTC. The rearrangement uses TRBV9 and TRBJ2-5; tentative D call: TRBD2 (6 bases). Trimming cost V 3 bases and J 4 bases, with 10 bases left between them. The CDR3 length is 13 residues. Germline CDR1 is SGDLS and CDR2 is YYNGEE. Variable domain in full (rest from reference TRBV9 and TRBJ2-5): DSGVTQTPKHLITATGQRVTLRCSPRSGDLSVYWYQQSLDQGLQFLIQYYNGEERAKGNILERFSAQQFPDLHSELNLSSLELGDSALYFCASSGEAGETQYFGPGTRLLVL.

This rearrangement joins TRBV4-3 to TRBJ1-1; D remains ambiguous. Germline V gene sequence: CDR1 LGHNA, CDR2 YSLEER. Trimming removed 6 bases from V and 5 bases from J, with 13 bases in between. This CDR3 is 13 amino acids long. The chain's CDR3 is CASSRNSRTEAFF. CDR3 bases: TGCGCCAGCAGTCGGAATAGCCGGACTGAAGCTTTCTTT.

This clonotype was seen repeatedly, ten times or more. The chain links TRBV5-1 to TRBJ2-7, with D hard to call. Germline V gene lookup returns CDR1 SGHRS and CDR2 YFSETQ. V lost 9 bases, J lost 5 bases, and 18 bases lay in between. This CDR3 has 13 amino acids. CDR3 coding DNA: TGCGCCACCTCGGTGAGATCGGGCGACGAGCAGTACTTC. This gives the protein CATSVRSGDEQYF.

This clonotype was counted a few times. The V and J genes are TRBV7-2 and TRBJ2-3; 10 bases match TRBD1. Trimming took 5 bases from V and 4 from J; bases not matched to a gene: 15. Germline V CDR1 and CDR2: SGHTA, FQGNSA. This CDR3 spans 18 amino acids. CDR3 amino acids: CASSLYSTGTGAADTQYF. The CDR3 DNA reads as TGTGCCAGCAGCCTGTACAGTACCGGGACAGGGGCCGCAGATACGCAGTATTTT.

J is TRBJ1-1 and V is TRBV7-2; 7 bases line up with TRBD1. Germline assignment: CDR1 SGHTA and CDR2 FQGNSA. The CDR3 is 14 residues long. V lost 5 bases and J lost 1; bases outside the gene matches: 4. The CDR3 DNA reads TGTGCCAGCAGCCGGGGACAGTCGAACACTGAAGCTTTCTTT. This encodes CASSRGQSNTEAFF.

This clonotype was detected many times. The V and J genes are TRBV11-2 and TRBJ2-3, with TRBD2 matching over 14 bases. Trimming took 5 bases from V and 2 from J; bases not matched to a gene: 3. This CDR3 is built from 16 residues. In germline, CDR1 is SGHAT, CDR2 FQNNGV. This CDR3 reads CASSQTSGGVTDTQYF. The DNA for the CDR3 is TGTGCCAGCAGCCAGACTAGCGGGGGGGTCACAGATACGCAGTATTTT.

The V gene is TRBV3-1, the J gene TRBJ1-1, with TRBD1 matching over 8 bases. This CDR3 region has 14 residues. V gave up 1 base and J gave up 5 bases; unmatched junction bases: 3. Germline-derived CDR1 and CDR2 are LGHDT and YNNKEL (reference sequence). As DNA, the CDR3 is TGTGCCAGCAGCCAAGCGGGACAGGTAACTGAAGCTTTCTTT. The encoded protein is CASSQAGQVTEAFF.

This clonotype was found many times. V and J are TRBV7-9 and TRBJ2-2, with D possibly being TRBD2 (5 bases). Deletions cut 5 bases from V and 9 bases from J, with 10 bases between. Germline CDR1 SEHNR, CDR2 FQNEAQ (reference sequence). This CDR3 is built from 12 residues. The CDR3 reads CASSPRTRELFF. DNA of the CDR3: TGTGCCAGCAGCCCTAGGACTCGGGAGCTGTTTTTT.

This clonotype appeared many times. The CDR3 spells CASSFGGGALETQYF. For the CDR3, the DNA is TGCGCCAGCAGCTTCGGCGGGGGGGCCTTAGAGACCCAGTACTTC. V gene TRBV5-1 combines with J gene TRBJ2-5; 9 bases map to TRBD2. V gave up 2 bases and J gave up 4 bases; unmatched junction bases: 6. CDR3 size: 15 residues. Per germline, CDR1 SGHRS and CDR2 YFSETQ.

This clonotype was detected a few times. This chain connects TRBV20-1 to TRBJ2-7; tentatively, D is TRBD1 (6 bases). Deletions cut 6 bases from V and 1 base from J, with 13 bases between. This CDR3 comprises 13 residues. Per the germline V gene, CDR1 is DFQATT and CDR2 is SNEGSKA (reference sequence). CDR3 nucleotides: TGCAGTGCCGCACAGGGATATTCCTACGAGCAGTACTTC. Encoded protein: CSAAQGYSYEQYF.

This clonotype has ten or more counts. The gene calls are TRBV5-4 and TRBJ2-2; D is uncertain. CDR1 SGHNT and CDR2 YYREEE come from the germline V gene (reference sequence). Trimming took off 0 bases at V and 4 bases at J, with 7 bases between the two ends. The CDR3 loop spans 14 amino acids. CDR3 region: CASSLAVATGELFF. DNA of the CDR3: TGTGCCAGCAGCTTGGCGGTGGCCACCGGGGAGCTGTTTTTT.

This clonotype was observed a handful of times. The J gene is TRBJ1-5, the V gene TRBV4-2, with unresolved D. The germline V gene encodes CDR1 LGHNA and CDR2 YNFKEQ. This CDR3 contains 15 residues. V lost 0 bases to trimming and J lost 5 bases, with 11 bases between them. The CDR3 DNA is TGTGCCAGCAGCCAAGACTTCCTTGGCCATCAGCCCCAGCATTTT. Protein product: CASSQDFLGHQPQHF.

This clonotype was seen at least ten times. The rearrangement links TRBV11-2 to TRBJ2-3; 11 bases agree with TRBD2. The CDR3 runs 17 residues. Germline V gene data show CDR1 as SGHAT and CDR2 as FQNNGV. The junction had 8 bases not matched to a gene; V was cut back by 5 bases and J by 1 base. The CDR3 reads CASSPGGLAVGTDTQYF. DNA of the CDR3: TGTGCCAGCAGCCCGGGGGGACTAGCGGTCGGCACAGATACGCAGTATTTT.

V usage is TRBV5-8 and J usage is TRBJ2-1, with D possibly TRBD1 on 6 matching bases. From germline, CDR1 is SGHTS and CDR2 YDEGEE. The CDR3 consists of 16 residues. The V and J ends lost 2 bases and 4 bases respectively, with 16 bases between them. CDR3 amino acids: CASSFFRGQAYNEQFF. The CDR3 DNA reads TGTGCCAGCAGCTTTTTCCGGGGACAAGCTTACAATGAGCAGTTCTTC.

The V gene is TRBV5-5, the J gene TRBJ2-5; possibly TRBD2 for D (6 bases). The CDR3 spans 14 residues. Trimming shortened V by 4 bases and J by 4 bases, and 14 bases separated the two germline ends. Per germline, CDR1 SGHKS and CDR2 YYEKEE (reference sequence). The CDR3 nucleotides are TGTGCCAGCAGCCAGGCCGGGGGAAGAGAGACCCAGTACTTC. Translated, it gives CASSQAGGRETQYF.

This chain connects TRBV5-1 to TRBJ2-1; no clear D. This CDR3 has 13 residues. Germline V gives CDR1 SGHRS, CDR2 YFSETQ. V lost 0 bases to trimming and J lost 6 bases, with 7 bases between them. CDR3 loop: CASSLVPINEQFF. In nucleotides, the CDR3 is TGCGCCAGCAGCTTGGTTCCGATCAATGAGCAGTTCTTC.

The V call is TRBV5-1, the J call TRBJ2-7; D ambiguous. The germline CDR1 and CDR2 sequences are SGHRS and YFSETQ. The CDR3 loop spans 15 amino acids. V dropped 0 bases and J dropped 2 bases, with 12 bases sitting between them. The CDR3 protein is CASSLGAGLPYEQYF. The CDR3 DNA reads as TGCGCCAGCAGCTTGGGTGCAGGCCTACCCTACGAGCAGTACTTC.

This clonotype was counted many times. The V gene is TRBV9, the J gene TRBJ1-6; no reliable D call. The CDR3 is 16 amino acids. From germline, CDR1 is SGDLS and CDR2 YYNGEE. Trimming took off 4 bases at V and 7 bases at J, with 18 bases between the two ends. The CDR3 DNA is TGTGCCAGCAGCCCCAGGTTGGAGGGCTGGAATTCACCCCTCCACTTT. It yields the protein CASSPRLEGWNSPLHF.

This clonotype has just one count. The chain is built from TRBV7-3 and TRBJ2-3; the D is unclear. Germline CDR1 is SGHTA and CDR2 is FQGTGA. Deletions cut 5 bases from V and 4 bases from J, with 13 bases between. The CDR3 totals 14 residues. Here the CDR3 reads CASSPPAGADTQYF. The CDR3 DNA is TGTGCCAGCAGCCCTCCCGCAGGAGCAGATACGCAGTATTTT.

The table lists this clonotype with a few counts. The chain carries TRBV6-2 or TRBV6-3 and TRBJ1-2, with 7 positions matching TRBD1. The J segment lost 4 bases and the V segment lost 6 bases, leaving 5 bases of the junction unmatched. Per the germline V gene, CDR1 is MNHEY and CDR2 is SVGEGT. The length of the CDR3 is 13 residues. CDR3 DNA sequence: TGTGCCAGCAGCCCAGGGGGTCTCTATGGCTACACCTTC. Its protein product is CASSPGGLYGYTF.

This clonotype was seen many times. The chain links TRBV12-3 or TRBV12-4 to TRBJ2-5; D is undetermined. This CDR3 comprises 14 residues. The germline V and J ends were trimmed by 1 base and 1 base, with 7 bases remaining between them. The DNA for the CDR3 is TGTGCCAGCAGTTTAGTGGGCAGCCAAGAGACCCAGTACTTC. It specifies CASSLVGSQETQYF.

The CDR3 loop reads CASSQEFGRGNQPQHF. CDR3 sequence (DNA): TGTGCCAGCAGCCAAGAATTCGGCAGGGGCAATCAGCCCCAGCATTTT. V and J are TRBV4-2 and TRBJ1-5; D might be TRBD1 (5 bases). V gave up 0 bases and J gave up 2 bases, with 11 bases separating them. This CDR3 has 16 residues. Germline loops: CDR1 LGHNA, CDR2 YNFKEQ.

There are many counts of this clonotype. The chain carries TRBV3-1 and TRBJ2-3, with 11 nucleotides matching TRBD2. V dropped 1 base and J dropped 0; count of bases not matched to a gene: 3. Germline CDR1 and CDR2: LGHDT and YNNKEL (reference sequence). This CDR3 contains 17 residues. The CDR3 region has the DNA TGTGCCAGCAGCCAAGGACTAGCGGGGATAAGCACAGATACGCAGTATTTT. Residues: CASSQGLAGISTDTQYF.

There are a few counts of this clonotype. The J gene is TRBJ2-3, the V gene TRBV9; possibly TRBD1 or TRBD2 for D (6 bases each). Germline V lookup: CDR1 SGDLS, CDR2 YYNGEE. The V gene lost 6 bases and the J gene lost 4 bases, with 18 bases spanning the gap. CDR3 length: 15 amino acids. CDR3: CASNRRGTISDTQYF. DNA of the CDR3: TGTGCCAGCAATCGTCGGGGGACAATATCAGATACGCAGTATTTT.

The gene calls are TRBV12-5 and TRBJ2-1, with unresolved D. The CDR3 has 13 residues. Trimming shortened V by 0 bases and J by 10 bases, and 10 bases separated the two germline ends. Germline values: CDR1 LGHNT, CDR2 FRNRAP. The CDR3 nucleotides are TGTGCTAGTGGTTTGGTACCCCACTTCGAGCAGTTCTTC. Translation gives CASGLVPHFEQFF.